This TCR beta chain was found in a study of radiation and T cells in renal cell carcinoma. Study-wide results and caveats: In nephrectomy-only tumors, top 100 clonotypes averaged around 40%, versus 54% irradiated.

This CDR3 is 17 amino acids long. Trimming pared 0 bases from V and 4 bases from J, leaving 18 bases between. CDR1 and CDR2 from the germline V gene are SGHAT and FQNNGV. Note on this clone: The antigen is undetermined.

Using immunoSEQ multiplex PCR, the repertoire was profiled, and TCRdb retains in-frame clones only, with some absent. The sample holds about 22,000 clones, about 51% seen once. Treatment: 15 Gy SBRT to primary tumor, nephrectomy 4 weeks later. This TCR was recovered from a woman between 45 and 65 years old with renal cell carcinoma. This material consisted of tumor tissue, taken from a patient whose treatment included radiotherapy and nephrectomy. The chain combines TRBV11-2 with TRBJ1-2; D not resolved. Written as DNA, the CDR3 is TGTGCCAGCAGCTTAGACCAAAACCGTGGTCACGTCTATGGCTACACCTTC. This gives the protein CASSLDQNRGHVYGYTF.